One and the same sample provided the 28 T cell receptor beta chains below, sequenced in a study of early T cells in non-severe SARS-CoV-2 infection. Via MiXCR, TCRdb re-called the 5' RACE reads, giving one row per CDR3 protein. The sample has some 80,000 distinct CDR3 sequences, 5% seen once. This material consisted of whole blood, taken at baseline. These receptors all stem from an adult who was a healthcare worker with PCR-confirmed SARS-CoV-2 infection or an uninfected control (not recorded which).

A note on this clonotype: This may arise from a read error, as a much more abundant clone is one base away. A read error is likely, as this CDR3 ends without the conserved phenylalanine or tryptophan. V and J are TRBV7-7 and TRBJ2-7, with 11 bases matching TRBD1. J lost 5 bases, V lost 2 bases, and 8 bases had no gene match. Germline assignment: CDR1 SSHAT and CDR2 FNYEAQ (reference sequence). CDR3 length: 16 residues. The CDR3 DNA is TGTGCCAGCAGCTTATCTCCGGGACAGGGGGTCCACGAGCAGTACTCC. Translation: CASSLSPGQGVHEQYS.

This sequence joins TRBV27 and TRBJ1-6; 12 bases are shared with TRBD1. V dropped 6 bases and J dropped 8; count of bases not matched to a gene: 11. Germline CDR1 MNHEY, CDR2 SMNVEV (reference sequence). The CDR3 totals 17 residues. CDR3 amino acids: CASRIARDRGPDSPLHF. The CDR3 region has the DNA TGTGCCAGCAGGATCGCCCGGGACAGGGGGCCGGATTCACCCCTCCACTTT.

In this sample, this clonotype turned up a few times. The chain is built from TRBV15 and TRBJ1-1; 7 bases line up with TRBD1. V shed 1 base, J shed 2 bases, and the junction held 10 bases outside the gene matches. The CDR3 loop spans 17 amino acids. Germline CDR1 reads LNHNV; CDR2 reads YYDKDF (reference sequence). This CDR3 is CATSRGGGHESNTEAFF. The CDR3 nucleotides read TGTGCCACCAGCAGAGGAGGGGGCCATGAATCAAACACTGAAGCTTTCTTT.

This clonotype was observed a handful of times. CDR3 DNA sequence: TGCAGCGTTGCCCGACAGGGATACGAGCAGTACTTC. Translation gives CSVARQGYEQYF. V is TRBV29-1 and J is TRBJ2-7, with TRBD1 matching 7 bases. Germline CDR1 is SQVTM and CDR2 is ANQGSEA. V trimming: 4 bases; J trimming: 4 bases; junction bases outside the gene matches: 4. The CDR3 runs to 12 residues.

This clonotype was found many times. The genes are TRBV6-5 and TRBJ2-3; the D gene is possibly TRBD2 (5 bases). CDR3 size: 14 residues. CDR1 MNHEY and CDR2 SVGAGI come from the germline V gene. Trimming left V 6 bases short and J 2 bases short, with 12 bases between. The CDR3 sequence: CASRTNPNTDTQYF. In DNA form, the CDR3 reads TGTGCCAGCAGGACTAATCCGAACACAGATACGCAGTATTTT.

This clonotype was recorded at least ten times. V and J are TRBV6-1 and TRBJ2-2; 12 bases fit TRBD1. Germline CDR1 MNHNS, CDR2 SASEGT. The junction had 10 bases not matched to a gene; V was cut back by 3 bases and J by 5 bases. The CDR3 consists of 18 residues. The CDR3 DNA reads TGTGCCAGCAGTGACCCCGGGACAGGGGGCATGTGGACCGGGGAGCTGTTTTTT. The encoded protein is CASSDPGTGGMWTGELFF.

This clonotype was observed at least ten times. The chain is built from TRBV14 and TRBJ2-7; 9 bases match TRBD2. The CDR3 is 16 amino acids. CDR1 SGHDN and CDR2 FVKESK come from the germline V gene. After removal of 0 bases from V and 4 bases from J, the junction contained 7 bases not matched to a gene. DNA for the CDR3: TGTGCCAGCAGCCAAGATCAGCTAGCGGGGCAGTACGAGCAGTACTTC. This encodes CASSQDQLAGQYEQYF.

The table lists this clonotype with a few counts. V and J are TRBV18 and TRBJ1-1; tentatively, D is TRBD1 (6 bases). Per the germline V gene, CDR1 is KGHSH and CDR2 is LQKENI. Trimming shortened V by 3 bases and J by 0 bases, and 11 bases separated the two germline ends. The CDR3 contains 15 residues. The CDR3 loop is CASSPQGRLNTEAFF. The CDR3, as DNA: TGTGCCAGCTCACCCCAGGGGCGACTGAACACTGAAGCTTTCTTT. Using reference TRBV18 and TRBJ1-1 for the parts outside the CDR3, the full variable domain is NAGVMQNPRHLVRRRGQEARLRCSPMKGHSHVYWYRQLPEEGLKFMVYLQKENIIDESGMPKERFSAEFPKEGPSILRIQQVVRGDSAAYFCASSPQGRLNTEAFFGQGTRLTVV.

The CDR3 protein is CASSLGDRGGAQYF. CDR3 nucleotides: TGCGCCAGCAGCTTGGGGGACAGGGGCGGGGCCCAGTACTTC. The chain is built from TRBV5-1 and TRBJ2-5, with 10 bases fitting TRBD1. This CDR3 spans 14 amino acids. The V gene's germline CDR1 is SGHRS and CDR2 YFSETQ. Trimming cost V 0 bases and J 9 bases; bases outside gene matches: 5.

The genes are TRBV7-9 and TRBJ1-1; D is unresolved. V was clipped by 0 bases and J by 2 bases, with 4 bases between them. The CDR3 is 13 residues long. Germline V gene data show CDR1 as SEHNR and CDR2 as FQNEAQ (reference sequence). CDR3 loop: CASSLAHNTEAFF. CDR3 sequence (DNA): TGTGCCAGCAGCTTAGCGCACAACACTGAAGCTTTCTTT.

V usage is TRBV4-2 and J usage is TRBJ1-2, with D maybe TRBD1 (6 bases). CDR1 is LGHNA, CDR2 YNFKEQ, per germline. The CDR3 contains 15 residues. The V and J ends lost 4 bases and 4 bases respectively, with 16 bases between them. The CDR3 loop is CASSPETGPLYGYTF. In DNA, the CDR3 is TGTGCCAGCAGCCCCGAAACAGGGCCCCTCTATGGCTACACCTTC.

This clonotype came up a few times. The J gene is TRBJ2-1, the V gene TRBV2, with TRBD1 matching 11 bases. Germline V gives CDR1 SNHLY, CDR2 FYNNEI. The trim removed 8 bases at V and 7 bases at J, leaving 10 bases unmatched. This CDR3 has 15 residues. The DNA for the CDR3 is TGTGCCAGCGGACAGGGGGCACTGACAAGAAATGAGCAGTTCTTC. As protein: CASGQGALTRNEQFF.

There are many counts of this clonotype. V gene TRBV27 combines with J gene TRBJ2-7, with a possible D match to TRBD2 (5 bases). In germline, CDR1 is MNHEY, CDR2 SMNVEV (reference sequence). The CDR3 contains 14 residues. V shed 0 bases and J shed 4 bases, with 10 bases lying between them. The CDR3 nucleotides are TGTGCCAGCAGTTTATCCCCCTCGGGGTACGAGCAGTACTTC. Amino acids: CASSLSPSGYEQYF.

The table lists this clonotype with many counts. The chain couples TRBV30 to TRBJ1-2; perhaps TRBD1 as D (6 bases). The CDR3 spans 15 residues. Trimming took off 3 bases at V and 3 bases at J, with 17 bases between the two ends. Germline-derived CDR1 and CDR2 are GTSNPN and SVGIG (reference sequence). In nucleotides, the CDR3 is TGTGCCTGGAGCGAGGACAGACTCTCTTACTATGGCTACACCTTC. It yields the protein CAWSEDRLSYYGYTF.

This clonotype occurred many times. The chain links TRBV7-2 to TRBJ1-3, with D possibly matching TRBD1 (6 bases). Germline lookup yields CDR1 SGHTA and CDR2 FQGNSA. The V end lost 8 bases, the J end lost 2 bases, and 10 bases lay between the germline ends. This CDR3 is built from 13 residues. The CDR3 DNA is TGTGCCAGCGGACAGAAGGCTGGAAACACCATATATTTT. The encoded protein is CASGQKAGNTIYF. Full variable domain (missing parts from reference TRBV7-2 and TRBJ1-3): GAGVSQSPSNKVTEKGKDVELRCDPISGHTALYWYRQSLGQGLEFLIYFQGNSAPDKSGLPSDRFSAERTGGSVSTLTIQRTQQEDSAVYLCASGQKAGNTIYFGEGSWLTVV.

The J gene is TRBJ2-1, the V gene TRBV5-1, with 8 bases that match TRBD2. With 1 base clipped from V and 4 bases from J, the junction kept 7 bases outside the gene matches. Germline CDR1 is SGHRS and CDR2 is YFSETQ. CDR3 size: 16 residues. CDR3 region: CASSLTPPSGYNEQFF. The DNA for the CDR3 is TGCGCCAGCAGCTTGACCCCGCCTAGCGGGTACAATGAGCAGTTCTTC.

This clonotype showed up many times. The chain employs TRBV2 and TRBJ2-1; no firm D call. The V and J ends lost 6 bases and 1 base respectively, with 4 bases between them. The CDR3 extends over 12 amino acids. CDR1 and CDR2 (germline): SNHLY, FYNNEI. The CDR3, as DNA: TGTGCCAGCAGAGGGTCCTACAATGAGCAGTTCTTC. Its protein is CASRGSYNEQFF.

This clonotype was picked up many times. The rearrangement uses TRBV5-1 and TRBJ2-3, with 8 bases aligning to TRBD1. The CDR3 length is 15 residues. CDR1 SGHRS and CDR2 YFSETQ come from the germline V gene. After removal of 6 bases from V and 1 base from J, the junction contained 7 bases not matched to a gene. The CDR3 region is CASILGTGRTDTQYF. In nucleotides, the CDR3 is TGCGCCAGCATTCTTGGGACAGGACGCACAGATACGCAGTATTTT. Drawing the rest from reference TRBV5-1 and TRBJ2-3, the complete variable domain is KAGVTQTPRYLIKTRGQQVTLSCSPISGHRSVSWYQQTPGQGLQFLFEYFSETQRNKGNFPGRFSGRQFSNSRSEMNVSTLELGDSALYLCASILGTGRTDTQYFGPGTRLTVL.

This chain connects TRBV20-1 to TRBJ2-7; D might be TRBD2 (5 bases). With 6 bases removed from V and 6 bases from J, the gap between germline ends came to 12 bases. CDR1 and CDR2 from the germline V gene are DFQATT and SNEGSKA (reference sequence). The CDR3 has 11 residues. CDR3 protein: CSAQKGSEQYF. As DNA, the CDR3 is TGCAGTGCCCAAAAAGGGAGCGAGCAGTACTTC.

In its sample, this clonotype was seen many times. The chain links TRBV12-3 or TRBV12-4 to TRBJ2-2; D possibly corresponds to TRBD2 (6 bases). This CDR3 region has 14 residues. The V end lost 5 bases, the J end lost 4 bases, and 11 bases lay between the germline ends. CDR3: CASSPSAGTGELFF. The CDR3 region has the DNA TGTGCCAGCAGTCCCTCAGCGGGCACCGGGGAGCTGTTTTTT.

The sample holds many counts of this clonotype. The gene calls are TRBV28 and TRBJ2-1; 10 nucleotides match TRBD1. V gave up 3 bases and J gave up 8 bases; unmatched junction bases: 7. Germline V gives CDR1 MDHEN, CDR2 SYDVKM. The CDR3 totals 15 residues. CDR3 nucleotides: TGTGCCAGCAGTTTCGCGGACAGGGGGAGGGATGAGCAGTTCTTC. The encoded protein is CASSFADRGRDEQFF.

This clonotype showed up just a few times. The gene calls are TRBV10-3 and TRBJ1-1; D not certain. The CDR3 length is 16 residues. V was shortened by 0 bases and J by 2 bases, with 13 bases between the two germline ends. Germline loops: CDR1 ENHRY, CDR2 SYGVKD. Here the CDR3 DNA reads TGTGCCATCAGTGAGTCAGCTCAGCAGCTTAACACTGAAGCTTTCTTT. It is translated as CAISESAQQLNTEAFF.

The CDR3 bases are TGTGCCAGCAGTGAGGGCAGGGGGCGGCTGCAGGCGACTGAAGCTTTCTTT. It translates to CASSEGRGRLQATEAFF. The V call is TRBV2, the J call TRBJ1-1, with 8 bases matching TRBD1. This CDR3 has 17 amino acids. From germline, CDR1 is SNHLY and CDR2 FYNNEI. Losses at the gene ends were 3 bases for V and 5 bases for J; bases not matched to a gene: 14. The full variable domain, with the rest looked up from reference TRBV2 and TRBJ1-1, is EPEVTQTPSHQVTQMGQEVILRCVPISNHLYFYWYRQILGQKVEFLVSFYNNEISEKSEIFDDQFSVERPDGSNFTLKIRSTKLEDSAMYFCASSEGRGRLQATEAFFGQGTRLTVV.

This clonotype was observed many times. The chain has TRBV16 and TRBJ1-1; possible D gene TRBD1, 5 bases. Germline loops: CDR1 KGHSY, CDR2 FQNENV. This CDR3 contains 13 residues. Trimming shortened V by 3 bases and J by 4 bases, and 9 bases separated the two germline ends. CDR3 loop: CASSQGGGTEAFF. In nucleotides, the CDR3 is TGTGCCAGCAGCCAGGGGGGAGGCACTGAAGCTTTCTTT.

The sample holds many counts of this clonotype. This chain connects TRBV7-9 to TRBJ2-3; D unclear. Looked up from germline, CDR1 is SEHNR and CDR2 is FQNEAQ (reference sequence). Trimming left V 5 bases short and J 5 bases short, with 5 bases between. This CDR3 region has 11 residues. CDR3 DNA: TGTGCCAGCAGCCACCTAGATACGCAGTATTTT. It translates to CASSHLDTQYF.

J is TRBJ2-7 and V is TRBV7-8; possibly TRBD1 or TRBD2 for D (5 bases each). CDR1 and CDR2 (germline): SGHVS, FQNEAQ. The CDR3 is 14 residues long. V lost 1 base and J 2 bases, leaving 9 bases between the germline ends. The CDR3, as DNA: TGTGCCAGCAGCTTAGGGGACCGAACCTACGAGCAGTACTTC. Protein sequence: CASSLGDRTYEQYF. The entire variable domain, with the rest obtained from reference TRBV7-8 and TRBJ2-7, is as follows: GAGVSQSPRYKVAKRGQDVALRCDPISGHVSLFWYQQALGQGPEFLTYFQNEAQLDKSGLPSDRFFAERPEGSVSTLKIQRTQQEDSAVYLCASSLGDRTYEQYFGPGTRLTVT.

The chain joins TRBV7-6 to TRBJ2-2; D unclear. Germline V gene sequence: CDR1 SGHVS, CDR2 FNYEAQ. This CDR3 contains 17 residues. Trimming pared 7 bases from V and 1 base from J, leaving 19 bases between. The CDR3, as DNA: TGTGCCAGCACCGACCATTCGGGTTTTGGGAACACCGGGGAGCTGTTTTTT. It is translated as CASTDHSGFGNTGELFF. Full variable domain (rest looked up from reference TRBV7-6 and TRBJ2-2): GAGVSQSPRYKVTKRGQDVALRCDPISGHVSLYWYRQALGQGPEFLTYFNYEAQQDKSGLPNDRFSAERPEGSISTLTIQRTEQRDSAMYRCASTDHSGFGNTGELFFGEGSRLTVL.

This clonotype was observed a handful of times. The rearrangement links TRBV18 to TRBJ2-3; the D gene is possibly TRBD2 (5 bases). Trimming took 3 bases from V and 0 from J, leaving 10 bases between them. The CDR3 loop spans 15 amino acids. Germline CDR1 reads KGHSH; CDR2 reads LQKENI. CDR3 protein: CASSPPGLSTDTQYF. Written as DNA, the CDR3 is TGTGCCAGCTCACCCCCCGGACTTAGCACAGATACGCAGTATTTT.